Listed below are T cell receptor beta chains from one sample, sequenced in a study of blood T cells in healthy people across ages. One entry per CDR3 protein results from TCRdb running MiXCR on the 5' RACE reads. The repertoire holds approximately 780,000 distinct CDR3 sequences, roughly 25% seen once, with around 2.9% in the top ten. The sample was also reused in another study, on T cells of mothers and their children.

Sequenced material: blood. These receptors all stem from a boy younger than 18 in good health. CDR3s include the opening cysteine and the closing phenylalanine or tryptophan. D genes are given only for firm matches. The size field is filled for only some rows; it gives once, few, many or a size class.

v_call	clone_size	j_call	d_call	cdr3_aa	cdr3_nt
TRBV10-3	few	TRBJ1-3	TRBD1	CAISESRGQGNTIYF	TGTGCCATCAGTGAGTCAAGGGGGCAAGGAAACACCATATATTTT
TRBV12-3/TRBV12-4	NA	TRBJ2-1	TRBD2	CASSASGGAAYNEQFF	TGTGCCAGCAGTGCCAGCGGGGGGGCGGCCTACAATGAGCAGTTCTTC
TRBV10-3	few	TRBJ1-1	NA	CAISNRRKNTEAFF	TGTGCCATCAGTAACAGGAGAAAAAACACTGAAGCTTTCTTT
TRBV5-1	NA	TRBJ2-6	NA	CASSAAVGANVLTF	TGCGCCAGCAGCGCGGCGGTTGGGGCCAACGTCCTGACTTTC
TRBV7-9	few	TRBJ1-4	NA	CASGYGPIEKLFF	TGTGCCAGCGGTTACGGGCCGATAGAAAAACTGTTTTTT
TRBV24-1	few	TRBJ2-1	NA	CATSRDGYNEQFF	TGTGCCACCAGCCGGGACGGGTACAATGAGCAGTTCTTC
TRBV9	NA	TRBJ2-7	NA	CASSVKGSGDEQYF	TGTGCCAGCAGCGTTAAGGGCTCGGGGGACGAGCAGTACTTC
TRBV12-3/TRBV12-4	NA	TRBJ2-6	NA	CASSNPTTGANLLTF	TGTGCCAGCAGTAACCCGACAACTGGGGCCAACCTCCTGACTTTC
TRBV28	NA	TRBJ2-5	NA	CASSSLKETQYF	TGTGCCAGCAGTTCGCTTAAAGAGACCCAGTACTTC
TRBV6-5	NA	TRBJ2-5	NA	CASRSSQETQYF	TGTGCCAGCCGGTCCAGCCAAGAGACCCAGTACTTC
TRBV6-5	NA	TRBJ1-1	NA	CASSRRHDSEAFF	TGTGCCAGCAGCCGTCGCCACGACAGCGAAGCTTTCTTT
TRBV7-9	few	TRBJ2-7	NA	CASSLAAGNYEQYF	TGTGCCAGCAGCTTAGCGGCAGGGAACTACGAGCAGTACTTC
TRBV10-3	NA	TRBJ1-1	TRBD1	CATRTGVNTEAFF	TGTGCCACTCGGACAGGGGTGAACACGGAAGCTTTCTTT
TRBV7-3	NA	TRBJ2-1	NA	CASSLRPGGQGEQFF	TGTGCCAGCAGCCTCCGGCCCGGGGGCCAAGGAGAGCAGTTCTTC
TRBV5-1	many	TRBJ2-3	NA	CASSSGGDTQYF	TGCGCCAGCAGCTCCGGCGGGGATACGCAGTATTTT
TRBV5-5	NA	TRBJ2-3	TRBD2	CASSSLAGGRGTDTQYF	TGTGCCAGCAGCTCACTAGCGGGGGGTCGTGGCACAGATACGCAGTATTTT
TRBV11-1	NA	TRBJ2-7	NA	CASSLEPGAVFYEQYF	TGTGCCAGCAGCTTAGAACCAGGGGCAGTATTCTACGAGCAGTACTTC
TRBV12-3/TRBV12-4	few	TRBJ1-6	TRBD1	CASSSRTGGDSPLHF	TGTGCCAGCAGTTCCCGGACAGGGGGTGATTCACCCCTCCACTTT
TRBV7-2	NA	TRBJ2-2	NA	CASRGELGELFF	TGTGCCAGCAGGGGGGAGCTCGGGGAGCTGTTTTTT
TRBV3-1	NA	TRBJ2-1	NA	CASRTAGLTGPVNEQFF	TGTGCCAGCAGGACTGCCGGCCTCACCGGGCCGGTCAATGAGCAGTTCTTC
TRBV5-1	NA	TRBJ2-7	NA	CASSLKVGEEVYEQYF	TGCGCCAGCAGCTTGAAAGTAGGCGAGGAAGTCTACGAGCAGTACTTC
TRBV7-3	few	TRBJ2-1	NA	CASSPRGLENEQFF	TGTGCCAGCAGCCCGCGAGGACTTGAGAATGAGCAGTTCTTC
TRBV27	NA	TRBJ1-5	NA	CASSFGLGQPQHF	TGTGCCAGCAGTTTCGGCCTAGGTCAGCCCCAGCATTTT
TRBV4-1	NA	TRBJ2-6	NA	CASSHPGRTGANVLTF	TGCGCCAGCAGCCATCCCGGACGGACAGGGGCCAACGTCCTGACTTTC
TRBV7-2	few	TRBJ1-2	TRBD1	CASSFRTGAQGNGYTF	TGTGCCAGCAGCTTTCGGACAGGGGCTCAGGGGAATGGCTACACCTTC
TRBV5-1	few	TRBJ2-4	TRBD1	CASSLEDRGIQYF	TGCGCCAGCAGCTTGGAGGACAGGGGAATTCAGTACTTC
TRBV7-9	NA	TRBJ2-5	NA	CASSFGGDQETQYF	TGTGCCAGCAGCTTTGGCGGGGACCAAGAGACCCAGTACTTC
TRBV5-1	NA	TRBJ1-1	NA	CASSLGQPFSGTEAFF	TGCGCCAGCAGCTTGGGACAGCCGTTTTCGGGCACTGAAGCTTTCTTT
TRBV9	few	TRBJ2-7	NA	CASSVEARSGIYEQYF	TGTGCCAGCAGCGTAGAGGCCCGGTCCGGGATTTACGAGCAGTACTTC
TRBV27	few	TRBJ2-3	TRBD2	CAGPSGYTDTQYF	TGTGCCGGTCCTAGCGGATACACAGATACGCAGTATTTT
TRBV3-1	NA	TRBJ1-2	NA	CASSQSDSLAVAGYTF	TGTGCCAGCAGCCAAAGTGACAGTTTGGCAGTCGCAGGCTACACCTTC
TRBV5-1	once	TRBJ2-5	TRBD1	CASSETGTALQETQYF	TGCGCCAGCAGCGAAACCGGGACAGCCCTCCAAGAGACCCAGTACTTC
TRBV12-3/TRBV12-4	NA	TRBJ2-5	NA	CASNGSPTYEQHF	TGTGCCAGCAACGGAAGTCCAACCTACGAGCAGCACTTC
TRBV6-6	few	TRBJ1-4	NA	CASTDGGADEKLFF	TGTGCCAGCACCGACGGTGGGGCGGATGAAAAACTGTTTTTT
TRBV4-2	NA	TRBJ2-3	TRBD2	CASSSRSGGSDTQYF	TGTGCCAGCAGCTCTCGTAGCGGGGGCTCAGATACGCAGTATTTT
TRBV20-1	few	TRBJ2-1	TRBD2	CSATRPGLGGWSSYNEQFF	TGCAGTGCTACACGACCGGGACTAGGGGGTTGGAGCTCCTACAATGAGCAGTTCTTC
TRBV3-1	few	TRBJ2-1	NA	CASSQVLADPRRNEQFF	TGTGCCAGCAGCCAAGTTTTAGCGGACCCGCGGCGGAATGAGCAGTTCTTC
TRBV12-3/TRBV12-4	many	TRBJ2-3	TRBD2	CASREGRGAHQDTQYF	TGTGCCAGCAGGGAGGGGCGGGGGGCCCATCAGGATACGCAGTATTTT
TRBV29-1	few	TRBJ1-2	NA	CSVLRDRDGYTF	TGCAGCGTACTACGGGACCGGGATGGCTACACCTTC
TRBV12-3/TRBV12-4	NA	TRBJ1-5	NA	CASSSRLWDQPQHF	TGTGCCAGCAGTTCCCGACTCTGGGATCAGCCCCAGCATTTT
TRBV7-9	few	TRBJ1-2	NA	CASSLDPQTGGDGYTF	TGTGCCAGCAGCTTAGACCCCCAGACAGGAGGGGATGGCTACACCTTC
TRBV7-9	NA	TRBJ1-6	NA	CASSSGFGNSPLHF	TGTGCCAGCAGCTCCGGATTCGGTAATTCACCCCTCCACTTT
TRBV24-1	NA	TRBJ2-2	NA	CATTGAANTGELFF	TGTGCCACCACAGGGGCCGCGAACACCGGGGAGCTGTTTTTT
TRBV6-2/TRBV6-3	NA	TRBJ2-3	TRBD2	CASSYFGRGGDTQYF	TGTGCCAGCAGTTACTTTGGCCGGGGGGGAGATACGCAGTATTTT
TRBV7-9	NA	TRBJ1-6	TRBD1	CASSSRDRGNSPLHF	TGTGCCAGCAGCTCCCGGGACAGGGGTAATTCACCCCTCCACTTT
TRBV12-3/TRBV12-4	NA	TRBJ1-5	NA	CASSLPPGQPQHF	TGTGCCAGCAGTTTACCCCCTGGTCAGCCCCAGCATTTT
TRBV7-9	few	TRBJ2-5	NA	CASSFRERETQYF	TGTGCCAGCAGCTTCCGGGAACGTGAGACCCAGTACTTC
TRBV10-3	NA	TRBJ2-3	NA	CAISESRRGHWDTQYF	TGTGCCATCAGTGAGTCTAGGAGGGGCCACTGGGATACGCAGTATTTT
TRBV28	NA	TRBJ2-7	NA	CASHPEQTGRGGTYEQYF	TGTGCCAGCCACCCCGAACAGACAGGCCGTGGGGGCACCTACGAGCAGTACTTC
TRBV12-3/TRBV12-4	NA	TRBJ1-2	NA	CASSPPMPGSGYGYTF	TGTGCCAGCAGTCCTCCGATGCCAGGGTCCGGCTATGGCTACACCTTC
TRBV5-1	few	TRBJ1-2	TRBD1	CASSTPGQSYGYTF	TGCGCCAGCAGCACCCCGGGACAGAGCTATGGCTACACCTTC
TRBV3-1	NA	TRBJ2-7	TRBD2	CASSQGHLAVYEQYF	TGTGCCAGCAGCCAAGGACACCTAGCGGTCTACGAGCAGTACTTC
TRBV3-1	NA	TRBJ2-5	NA	CASSQEFRPQETQYF	TGTGCCAGCAGCCAAGAGTTCAGACCTCAAGAGACCCAGTACTTC